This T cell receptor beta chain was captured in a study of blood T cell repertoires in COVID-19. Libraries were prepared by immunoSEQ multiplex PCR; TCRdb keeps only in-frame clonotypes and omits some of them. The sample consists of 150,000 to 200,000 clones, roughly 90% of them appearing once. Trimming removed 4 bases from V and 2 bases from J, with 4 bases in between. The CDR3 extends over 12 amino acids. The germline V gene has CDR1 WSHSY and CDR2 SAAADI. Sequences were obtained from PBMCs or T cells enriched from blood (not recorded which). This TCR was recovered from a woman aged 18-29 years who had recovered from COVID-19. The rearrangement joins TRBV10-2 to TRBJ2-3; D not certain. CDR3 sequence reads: CASSANTDTQYF. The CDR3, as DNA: TGCGCCAGCAGTGCAAACACAGATACGCAGTATTTT.